Following are 4 T cell receptor beta chains from one sample sequenced in a study of T-cell reconstitution after alpha-beta-depleted transplantation in children. Unique molecular identifiers were used in preparing the TCRbeta library. Each CDR3 protein is one row after TCRdb ran MiXCR on the PCR reads. The sample has 700,000 to 950,000 distinct CDR3 sequences; around 17% are singletons. Sequenced material: PBMCs, mostly from graft donor cells, taken 360 days after TCRalphabeta/CD19-depleted stem cell transplant. Receptor source: a male patient aged 5 to 17 who had a stem cell transplant for acute lymphoblastic leukemia, so the T cells may come from the graft donor.

This clonotype was observed a few times. V and J are TRBV12-3 or TRBV12-4 and TRBJ1-5; no clear D gene. This CDR3 is 13 amino acids long. V lost 5 bases and J lost 8, with 13 bases in between. CDR3 residues: CASSPQIGEPQHF. CDR3 bases: TGTGCCAGCAGTCCTCAAATCGGTGAGCCCCAGCATTTT.

The gene calls are TRBV27 and TRBJ2-7; 12 bases are a match to TRBD2. CDR1 and CDR2 from the germline V gene are MNHEY and SMNVEV (reference sequence). This CDR3 is 17 amino acids long. V trimming: 4 bases; J trimming: 6 bases; junction bases outside the gene matches: 13. DNA of the CDR3: TGTGCCAGCAGTTCTAATTCAAGACTAGCGGGAGTTCGCGAGCAGTACTTC. Its translation: CASSSNSRLAGVREQYF.

This clonotype was seen a few times. This rearrangement joins TRBV29-1 to TRBJ1-1; D is perhaps TRBD1 (5 bases). Germline V gene lookup returns CDR1 SQVTM and CDR2 ANQGSEA. Trimming cost V 5 bases and J 2 bases, with 18 bases left between them. The CDR3 is made up of 15 amino acids. The chain's CDR3 is CSVKAQGQGNTEAFF. The DNA of the CDR3 is TGCAGCGTTAAAGCCCAGGGCCAGGGAAACACTGAAGCTTTCTTT.

This clonotype was picked up a small number of times. This rearrangement joins TRBV30 to TRBJ2-1; tentative D call: TRBD1 (6 bases). Looked up from germline, CDR1 is GTSNPN and CDR2 is SVGIG (reference sequence). There are 13 residues in the CDR3. Trimming pared 0 bases from V and 7 bases from J, leaving 10 bases between. CDR3 nucleotides: TGTGCCTGGAGTGTAGGGGGTAGGAATGAGCAGTTCTTC. Encoded protein: CAWSVGGRNEQFF.